This T cell receptor (beta chain) was identified during a study of T-cell reconstitution after alpha-beta-depleted transplantation in children. Unique molecular identifiers were used to barcode this TCRbeta library. From the PCR reads, TCRdb called clonotypes with MiXCR, one entry per CDR3 protein. The table shows over 200,000 distinct CDR3 sequences, with around 9.5% occurring only once. Germline V gene sequence: CDR1 SGHDT, CDR2 YYEEEE. The CDR3 length is 16 residues. V lost 3 bases, J lost 3 bases, and 17 bases lay in between. This clonotype was obtained from a human donor who donated a stem cell graft to a child with acute lymphoblastic leukemia. This chain joins TRBV5-6 and TRBJ2-3; TRBD1 or TRBD2 may be the D gene (5 bases each). The source was PBMCs from the stem cell graft donor, collected from the stem cell graft. The DNA of the CDR3 is TGTGCCAGCAGCTCGGGGTCAGGGTGGAGTACAGATACGCAGTATTTT. Translated, it gives CASSSGSGWSTDTQYF.